These 3 T cell receptor beta chains came from one sample sequenced in a study of T cells in Graves' hyperthyroidism and ophthalmopathy. Amplification yielded TCR beta CDR3 regions, with RNA transcripts as the source. Carried out on the TCR CDR3, a first-round RT-PCR used the HTBI primer set. In TCRdb, the multiplex PCR reads were re-called with MiXCR into one record per CDR3 protein. The sample contains more than 550,000 distinct CDR3 sequences, around a sixth of which appear only once. Sequencing input: blood. The receptor source for this set is a man aged 50 or older with Graves' hyperthyroidism.

This sequence joins TRBV5-1 and TRBJ2-2; TRBD2 agrees at 14 bases. The CDR3 extends over 18 amino acids. The ends lost 4 bases at V and 3 bases at J; junction bases unmatched: 8. Germline values: CDR1 SGHRS, CDR2 YFSETQ. The CDR3 protein is CASSLEGLAGAHTGELFF. The DNA for the CDR3 is TGCGCCAGCAGCCTTGAGGGACTAGCGGGAGCTCACACCGGGGAGCTGTTTTTT.

The rearrangement joins TRBV28 to TRBJ2-3, with a tentative D call TRBD2 (6 bases). Germline V gives CDR1 MDHEN, CDR2 SYDVKM. The V end lost 8 bases, the J end lost 0 bases, and 15 bases lay between the germline ends. The CDR3 consists of 15 residues. The CDR3 nucleotides read TGTGCCAGCCATGGGACTGGGTCTAGCACAGATACGCAGTATTTT. Protein product: CASHGTGSSTDTQYF.

The chain carries TRBV11-1 and TRBJ2-7; 8 bases are shared with TRBD2. CDR1 SGHAT and CDR2 FQDESV come from the germline V gene (reference sequence). The CDR3 is made up of 14 amino acids. Trimming removed 5 bases from V and 6 bases from J; junction bases left unmatched: 9. The CDR3 sequence is CASSPRLALSEQYF. In nucleotides, the CDR3 is TGTGCCAGCAGCCCAAGACTAGCGCTGTCCGAGCAGTACTTC. The full variable domain, with the rest looked up from reference TRBV11-1 and TRBJ2-7, is EAEVAQSPRYKITEKSQAVAFWCDPISGHATLYWYRQILGQGPELLVQFQDESVVDDSQLPKDRFSAERLKGVDSTLKIQPAELGDSAMYLCASSPRLALSEQYFGPGTRLTVT.